The 20 T cell receptor beta chains in this list originate from one sample, sequenced in a study of siplizumab effects on memory and regulatory T cells. The protocol was immunoSEQ multiplex PCR, while the TCRdb copy is restricted to in-frame clones and leaves out a portion. The table has about 62,000 clones, less than 80% seen once. Sequenced: memory CD4+ T cells sorted from blood. All receptors come from a human donor in good health.

V and J are TRBV7-2 and TRBJ1-1; 9 positions agree with TRBD1. The J segment lost 1 base and the V segment lost 1 base, leaving 4 bases of the junction unmatched. Germline lookup yields CDR1 SGHTA and CDR2 FQGNSA. This CDR3 spans 16 amino acids. This CDR3 is CASSLDRGLGNTEAFF. CDR3 in DNA: TGTGCCAGCAGCTTAGACAGGGGGCTGGGGAACACTGAAGCTTTCTTT. Using reference TRBV7-2 and TRBJ1-1 for the parts outside the CDR3, the full variable domain is GAGVSQSPSNKVTEKGKDVELRCDPISGHTALYWYRQSLGQGLEFLIYFQGNSAPDKSGLPSDRFSAERTGGSVSTLTIQRTQQEDSAVYLCASSLDRGLGNTEAFFGQGTRLTVV.

The chain links TRBV15 to TRBJ1-6; D is perhaps TRBD1 (5 bases). Germline-derived CDR1 and CDR2 are LNHNV and YYDKDF (reference sequence). This CDR3 has 16 residues. V lost 5 bases, J lost 7 bases, and 18 bases lay in between. This CDR3 reads CATSEERFGDNSPLHF. The DNA of the CDR3 is TGTGCCACCAGCGAGGAAAGGTTTGGGGACAATTCACCCCTCCACTTT. The entire variable domain, with the rest obtained from reference TRBV15 and TRBJ1-6, is as follows: DAMVIQNPRYQVTQFGKPVTLSCSQTLNHNVMYWYQQKSSQAPKLLFHYYDKDFNNEADTPDNFQSRRPNTSFCFLDIRSPGLGDTAMYLCATSEERFGDNSPLHFGNGTRLTVT.

This chain joins TRBV5-6 and TRBJ1-4; D ambiguous. Looked up from germline, CDR1 is SGHDT and CDR2 is YYEEEE. CDR3 size: 17 residues. V was shortened by 2 bases and J by 0 bases, with 14 bases between the two germline ends. CDR3 sequence (DNA): TGTGCCAGCAGCTTATTCACGACCCTCTCAACTAATGAAAAACTGTTTTTT. Protein: CASSLFTTLSTNEKLFF.

V usage is TRBV5-6 and J usage is TRBJ1-1; TRBD1 matches 8 bases. V dropped 2 bases and J dropped 4; count of bases not matched to a gene: 13. The germline V gene encodes CDR1 SGHDT and CDR2 YYEEEE. This CDR3 has 17 residues. The DNA of the CDR3 is TGTGCCAGCAGCTTTGACAGGGGAGGTCTCGTGTCCACTGAAGCTTTCTTT. Protein sequence: CASSFDRGGLVSTEAFF. Looking up the rest from reference TRBV5-6 and TRBJ1-1 gives the full variable domain: DAGVTQSPTHLIKTRGQQVTLRCSPKSGHDTVSWYQQALGQGPQFIFQYYEEEERQRGNFPDRFSGHQFPNYSSELNVNALLLGDSALYLCASSFDRGGLVSTEAFFGQGTRLTVV.

The J gene is TRBJ2-1, the V gene TRBV9, with D unresolved. V was cut by 3 bases and J by 5 bases, with 21 bases left in between. The CDR3 runs to 17 residues. Germline V gene sequence: CDR1 SGDLS, CDR2 YYNGEE. CDR3 residues: CASSAHAGAPLNNEQFF. The CDR3 nucleotides are TGTGCCAGCAGCGCGCACGCCGGTGCCCCCTTAAACAATGAGCAGTTCTTC.

The J gene is TRBJ1-1, the V gene TRBV9, with TRBD1 matching over 7 bases. The CDR3 has 15 residues. With V trimmed by 3 bases and J by 0 bases, 5 bases remained unmatched. Germline CDR1 and CDR2: SGDLS and YYNGEE. The CDR3 DNA reads TGTGCCAGCAGCGCCTTGGGACAGTTGAACACTGAAGCTTTCTTT. This gives the protein CASSALGQLNTEAFF.

This clone was observed a few times. The J gene is TRBJ1-1, the V gene TRBV30; D remains ambiguous. V was shortened by 0 bases and J by 0 bases, with 5 bases between the two germline ends. The CDR3 loop spans 13 amino acids. Germline CDR1 is GTSNPN and CDR2 is SVGIG (reference sequence). CDR3 residues: CAWSVRVNTEAFF. Written as DNA, the CDR3 is TGTGCCTGGAGTGTAAGAGTGAACACTGAAGCTTTCTTT.

V and J are TRBV28 and TRBJ1-3; no clear D. V was cut by 3 bases and J by 6 bases, with 9 bases left in between. The germline V gene has CDR1 MDHEN and CDR2 SYDVKM. The CDR3 consists of 13 residues. The DNA for the CDR3 is TGTGCCAGCAGTTTGTTCCAGAAAAACACCATATATTTT. It yields the protein CASSLFQKNTIYF.

The V call is TRBV30, the J call TRBJ1-1, with 7 positions matching TRBD1. Germline V lookup: CDR1 GTSNPN, CDR2 SVGIG (reference sequence). V gave up 2 bases and J gave up 9 bases; unmatched junction bases: 12. The CDR3 is 14 amino acids. The CDR3 coding sequence is TGTGCCTGGAGTCACGGGACAGAGGGGGTAAAAGCTTTCTTT. This codes for CAWSHGTEGVKAFF.

V is TRBV6-6 and J is TRBJ1-1; TRBD1 agrees at 10 bases. CDR3 length equals 14 residues. Germline CDR1 reads MNHNY; CDR2 reads SVGAGI (reference sequence). The trim removed 6 bases at V and 5 bases at J, leaving 6 bases unmatched. The CDR3 nucleotides read TGTGCCAGCAGACCCGGGACAGGGGAGACTGAAGCTTTCTTT. The encoded protein is CASRPGTGETEAFF.

J is TRBJ1-1 and V is TRBV11-1; D is possibly TRBD1 (6 bases). Germline values: CDR1 SGHAT, CDR2 FQDESV (reference sequence). CDR3 length equals 13 residues. V lost 3 bases, J lost 4 bases, and 9 bases lay in between. CDR3 region: CASSFTGLTEAFF. CDR3 nucleotides: TGTGCCAGCAGCTTTACAGGGCTCACTGAAGCTTTCTTT.

The chain uses TRBV7-5 and TRBJ2-6. TRBV7-5 is noted as a pseudogene. The CDR3 spans 15 residues. The CDR3 sequence: CVRSLAGAGANVLTF. In DNA, the CDR3 is TGTGTCAGAAGCTTAGCGGGGGCTGGGGCCAACGTCCTGACTTTC.

The chain couples TRBV6-5 to TRBJ2-3, with a tentative D call TRBD2 (5 bases). CDR3 length equals 14 residues. Germline values: CDR1 MNHEY, CDR2 SVGAGI. Trimming removed 7 bases from V and 2 bases from J, with 13 bases in between. The CDR3 reads CASTLRGTTDTQYF. The CDR3 DNA sequence: TGTGCCAGCACCTTACGGGGAACCACAGATACGCAGTATTTT.

The chain has TRBV5-5 and TRBJ1-3; D unresolved. Deletions cut 0 bases from V and 6 bases from J, with 16 bases between. The CDR3 spans 16 residues. Per germline, CDR1 SGHKS and CDR2 YYEKEE (reference sequence). The CDR3 protein is CASSLEGRARLNTIYF. The CDR3 DNA is TGTGCCAGCAGCTTGGAGGGTAGGGCTAGACTAAACACCATATATTTT.

The genes are TRBV2 and TRBJ1-3; 9 nucleotides match TRBD1. With 6 bases clipped from V and 4 bases from J, the junction kept 10 bases outside the gene matches. The germline V gene has CDR1 SNHLY and CDR2 FYNNEI. The CDR3 spans 16 residues. CDR3 nucleotides: TGTGCCAGCAGCCCCGGGACAGGGCATTCGGGAAACACCATATATTTT. It encodes CASSPGTGHSGNTIYF.

V is TRBV27 and J is TRBJ1-1; D perhaps matches TRBD1 (5 bases). The V and J ends lost 3 bases and 4 bases respectively, with 15 bases between them. The CDR3 extends over 15 amino acids. Germline values: CDR1 MNHEY, CDR2 SMNVEV (reference sequence). CDR3 protein: CASSLGFVGGTEAFF. Written as DNA, the CDR3 is TGTGCCAGCAGTTTGGGTTTCGTCGGGGGCACTGAAGCTTTCTTT.

The CDR3 here is CASSYGEAAGELFF. CDR3 nucleotides: TGTGCCAGCAGTTACGGTGAGGCGGCCGGGGAGCTGTTTTTT. The chain uses TRBV11-2 and TRBJ2-2, with unresolved D. Trimming cost V 6 bases and J 6 bases, with 14 bases left between them. This CDR3 is 14 amino acids long. Germline assignment: CDR1 SGHAT and CDR2 FQNNGV. Complete variable domain (other parts from reference TRBV11-2 and TRBJ2-2): EAGVAQSPRYKIIEKRQSVAFWCNPISGHATLYWYQQILGQGPKLLIQFQNNGVVDDSQLPKDRFSAERLKGVDSTLKIQPAKLEDSAVYLCASSYGEAAGELFFGEGSRLTVL.

The chain links TRBV6-5 to TRBJ1-2, with a tentative D call TRBD1 (5 bases). The CDR3 has 15 residues. Trimming cost V 7 bases and J 2 bases, with 17 bases left between them. Germline CDR1 MNHEY, CDR2 SVGAGI. CDR3 DNA: TGTGCCAGCAATCCTAGTAGACAGCCAAACTATGGCTACACCTTC. Amino acid sequence: CASNPSRQPNYGYTF.

This rearrangement joins TRBV9 to TRBJ2-3; D is uncertain. In germline, CDR1 is SGDLS, CDR2 YYNGEE. V lost 3 bases, J lost 4 bases, and 12 bases lay in between. The CDR3 has 14 amino acids. Here the CDR3 DNA reads TGTGCCAGCAGCGCCGTAGGCCAGGCAGATACGCAGTATTTT. This gives the protein CASSAVGQADTQYF.

The chain links TRBV14 to TRBJ1-2; 11 bases map to TRBD1. Looked up from germline, CDR1 is SGHDN and CDR2 is FVKESK. The length of the CDR3 is 17 residues. V was pared by 1 base and J by 4 bases, with 8 bases of the junction left unmatched. The CDR3 here is CASSQGSVGQGVYGYTF. As DNA, the CDR3 is TGTGCCAGCAGCCAAGGGTCGGTGGGACAGGGGGTCTATGGCTACACCTTC.